This TCR beta chain is drawn from a study of vaccination effects on CD4 cells after COVID-19 (dated by TCRdb to between 2021 and 2022). General notes on the study: The ViraFEST assay stimulated PBMC with viral peptide pools and then used TCR sequencing to identify antigen-specific CD4+ T cell clonotypes by expansion. Each participant received two doses of an mRNA SARS-CoV-2 vaccine, either BNT162b2 or mRNA-1273. Two million PBMC per well were cultured with approximately 10 ug/ml peptides in IMDM containing roughly 5% human AB serum, approximately 10 IU/ml IL-2 and gentamicin. SARS-CoV-2 spike-specific CD4+ TCR repertoires were compared before and after mRNA vaccination in COVID-19 convalescent patients and in infection-naive vaccine recipients. The full study included fewer than eleven COVID-19 convalescent patients and several SARS-CoV-2-naive healthy vaccine recipients. In the study, cultures from other donors were sequenced using the Oncomine TCR Beta short-read assay on an Illumina iSeq 100.

After about 9 days of culture, CD4+ T cells were isolated with the EasySep CD4+ T cell isolation kit. None of the healthy vaccine recipients had a prior SARS-CoV-2 infection, which was confirmed by nucleocapsid antibody tests that came back negative both before and after vaccination. On days 3 and 7, half of the culture medium was replaced with fresh IL-2-containing medium. Unless otherwise noted, each peptide stimulation condition was cultured in triplicate wells. Using Ficoll-Paque Plus gradient centrifugation, PBMC were separated from whole blood and then either used fresh or cryopreserved at -140C. Genomic DNA was extracted from cultured CD4+ T cells with the QIAamp micro DNA kit. A word on this clone: Its antigen remains unidentified. No qualities accompany the bases; no much larger clone lies one base away.

On the study overall, not on this receptor specifically: Among healthy vaccine recipients, nearly all vaccine-induced clones were SARS-CoV-2 mono-reactive, and only 1 of 255 was cross-reactive with common cold coronaviruses. Marked clonal contraction was observed in both infection-induced and vaccine-induced clones at late post-vaccination timepoints, consistent with waning T cell responses. Limitations of the study were the small number of convalescent patients and the absence of early post-infection timepoints.

Libraries were prepared through the immunoSEQ multiplex PCR assay. DNA from the cultured, isolated CD4+ T cells was subjected to TCR beta CDR3 sequencing. In the authors' own workflow: Non-productive TCR sequences were discarded, and reads were trimmed to the CDR3 region, with only CDR3s of 7 or more amino acids retained. Antigen-specific clonotypes were identified with the MANAFEST web app by comparing expansion in peptide wells against reference cultures. To count as positive, a clone had to show expansion at FDR<0.05 compared with the reference and with all other wells, an odds ratio above 5, and a frequency above 0.1% in two replicate wells. Clonotypes significantly expanded in SARS-CoV-2 spike wells and in at least one common cold coronavirus spike condition were defined as cross-reactive. Levenshtein distance calculated with the stringdist R package was used to assess CDR3 similarity, and unrooted trees were constructed with ape in R 3.6.1. The immuneACCESS repertoire file appears here via TCRdb, limited to in-frame rearrangements. These files lack a portion of the clones; in checked studies, under half of the deficit traces to unresolved V genes, and the cause of the others is not known. The V and J calls and clone size are taken from that table; D and trimming were inferred from the DNA. This sample gives 70,000 or so clones in total; roughly three quarters of them show up just once. Of the sample, about 1.9% is held by the ten largest clones.

Deletion took 1 base off V and 1 base off J, with a span of 4 bases between the germline ends. For CDR1 and CDR2, the germline V gene (reference sequence) lists MNHEY and SMNVEV. From the cysteine up to the phenylalanine, the CDR3 has a length of 13 residues. Solely the CDR3 DNA is kept, with 39 bases framed from the first base. This receptor was taken from a human donor who received a COVID-19 vaccine. Recombination joined TRBV27 with TRBJ1-1, with the D gene call left open. This sample comprised CD4+ T cells from PBMCs cultured without peptide, obtained before COVID-19 vaccination. The DNA reads as follows: TGTGCCAGCAGTTTATTCCAGAACACTGAAGCTTTCTTT. It translates to CASSLFQNTEAFF.